A selection of T cell receptor beta chains follows, all from one sample in a study of T cells in localized non-small cell lung cancer. Using immunoSEQ multiplex PCR, the repertoire was profiled, and TCRdb retains in-frame clones only, with some absent. The sample records about 56,000 clones, about nine tenths being singletons. This specimen consisted of peripheral blood, obtained before any cancer treatment. These receptors were collected from a woman aged 35 to 69 with stage I lung adenocarcinoma. Each CDR3 is given without its conserved first and last residue. Each record gives: V gene, D gene, J gene, CDR3 protein. A D gene is named only where the DNA matches it firmly.

>TRBV5-1|.|TRBJ2-7
ASSYDSGSSYEQY
>TRBV10-3|.|TRBJ1-1
AISRTLTRNTEAF
>TRBV6-1|TRBD1|TRBJ1-3
ASSERQGSGNTIY
>TRBV9|.|TRBJ2-5
ASSVSWGERAQY
>TRBV7-6|TRBD1|TRBJ1-1
ASSPDRGRETEAF
>TRBV9|.|TRBJ2-5
ASSSRMGEETQY
>TRBV27|.|TRBJ1-2
ASSLSSGSGYGYT
>TRBV7-9|.|TRBJ2-5
ASSLAETQY
>TRBV7-9|.|TRBJ2-7
ASSLEVREEQY
>TRBV6-4|.|TRBJ2-3
ASSPTDGSDTQY
>TRBV7-2|TRBD1|TRBJ2-3
ASSEDRVGY
>TRBV2|TRBD1|TRBJ2-3
ASGGTGGEDTQY
>TRBV7-8|TRBD2|TRBJ2-2
ASSLVLSGGLNTGELF
>TRBV6-6|TRBD2|TRBJ2-1
ASRGTSGASNEQF
>TRBV4-3|.|TRBJ1-6
ASSQSGTSNSPLH
>TRBV5-8|TRBD1|TRBJ1-4
ASSLVQGGNEKLF
>TRBV30|TRBD2|TRBJ2-5
AWSPGRGETQY
>TRBV6-6|.|TRBJ1-5
ASSGDQPQH
>TRBV6-4|.|TRBJ2-1
ASSDSKALQF
>TRBV9|.|TRBJ1-4
ASSVGGERRGDEKLF
>TRBV5-1|TRBD1|TRBJ2-5
ASSLGDRGSETQY
>TRBV5-4|TRBD1|TRBJ1-2
ASSPNGQGNYGYT
>TRBV6-1|TRBD1|TRBJ2-7
ASSEGTGTGGYEQY
>TRBV28|.|TRBJ1-1
ASSFPGGWNTEAF
>TRBV5-4|.|TRBJ2-5
ASSLSGSQETQY
>TRBV21-1|.|TRBJ2-3
ASSRLAGEVPDTQY
>TRBV5-1|.|TRBJ2-5
ASSLGASRETQY
>TRBV30|.|TRBJ1-4
AWRDTYLATNEKLF
>TRBV5-6|TRBD1|TRBJ2-7
ASSLGGTGTYEQY
>TRBV9|.|TRBJ2-2
ASSVGVEAGELF
>TRBV4-3|TRBD1|TRBJ1-2
ASSQETGGASGYT
>TRBV28|.|TRBJ1-2
AILDQVGYGYT
>TRBV5-1|.|TRBJ1-1
ASSGPGTEAF
>TRBV6-6|TRBD1|TRBJ2-7
ASSTRTGATYEQY
>TRBV9|.|TRBJ2-5
ASSVGGYQETQY
>TRBV6-1|TRBD1|TRBJ2-3
ATARTGGTDTQY
>TRBV18|TRBD1|TRBJ2-5
ASSPRSDRGLETQY
>TRBV27|.|TRBJ1-6
ASSPNQGSVSPLH
>TRBV20-1|.|TRBJ2-7
SASQQDEQY
>TRBV7-9|TRBD2|TRBJ2-7
ASSLGTSGSWEQY
>TRBV5-1|TRBD2|TRBJ2-3
ASSLQRGGTDTQY
>TRBV5-1|.|TRBJ1-4
ASRARYDEKLF
>TRBV2|.|TRBJ2-7
ASKQGGTVDRYEQY
>TRBV12-5|.|TRBJ1-4
ASGLVPGQVNEKLF
>TRBV4-1|.|TRBJ2-5
ASSPVETDYQETQY
>TRBV5-1|TRBD1|TRBJ1-6
ASSREEGGARPLH
>TRBV4-3|TRBD1|TRBJ1-1
ASSQGDRVNTEAF
>TRBV10-3|TRBD2|TRBJ2-7
AISESWGSGGPYEQY
>TRBV30|.|TRBJ1-5
AWSPPGGYQPQH